Presented here are 2 T cell receptor beta chains from one specimen sequenced in a study of human T cells and chemical hapten exposure. The sample's time point: patch test 2, 6 weeks after DPC sensitization. Treatment here: therapeutic diphenylcyclopropenone sensitization with weekly scalp DPC. TCRdb processed the RACE reads anew with MiXCR; each CDR3 protein has one entry. The table has 140,000 or so distinct CDR3 sequences, 12% seen once. The sequences come from whole blood, collected in connection with sensitization to the hapten diphenylcyclopropenone (DPC). The receptors were sampled from a woman in her 50s with alopecia areata. Some clones in this sample may be carry-over from other donors' samples.

The chain has TRBV7-9 and TRBJ2-1; TRBD2 agrees at 16 bases. J gave up 0 bases and V 6 bases, and 8 bases lay outside the gene matches. CDR1 and CDR2 (germline): SEHNR, FQNEAQ (reference sequence). This CDR3 is built from 19 residues. The CDR3 is CASRDKGLAGGSSYNEQFF. The CDR3 nucleotides are TGTGCCAGCAGGGATAAGGGACTAGCGGGAGGGAGCTCCTACAATGAGCAGTTCTTC.

The J gene is TRBJ2-7, the V gene TRBV11-2; TRBD1 aligns across 8 bases. Trimming took 1 base from V and 5 from J; bases not matched to a gene: 4. Germline V lookup: CDR1 SGHAT, CDR2 FQNNGV. The CDR3 is made up of 14 amino acids. This chain's CDR3 is CASSLVRTGNEQYF. The CDR3 DNA sequence: TGTGCCAGCAGCTTAGTACGGACAGGGAACGAGCAGTACTTC.